This TCR beta chain was sequenced in a study of OX40 agonist ivuxolimab in advanced cancers. As for the study more broadly: Ivuxolimab, which targeted the costimulatory receptor OX40 (CD134), was an agonistic, fully human IgG2 monoclonal antibody. The monotherapy dose-escalation portion (N ≈ 50 patients) of the phase I ivuxolimab trial is reported in the paper. The purpose of peripheral TCRbeta sequencing was to test whether ivuxolimab changed TCR sequence diversity and led to clonal T-cell expansion. Patients were allowed to have had prior anti-PD-1, anti-PD-L1 or anti-CTLA-4 therapy, and 40% of the dose-escalation patients had previously received checkpoint inhibitors. Intravenous ivuxolimab was administered to patients every 2 weeks at six dose levels: 0.01, 0.1, 0.3, 1.5, 3 and 10 mg/kg. Of the approximately 50 patients in dose escalation, 19 had hepatocellular carcinoma, roughly 15 had melanoma, 9 had renal cell carcinoma and 9 had head and neck cancer. The dose-escalation cohort was roughly 80% male with a mean age of about 65 years, ranging from roughly 20 to 80. Partial responses occurred in three dose-escalation patients: two with cutaneous melanoma and one with hepatocellular carcinoma. General findings and caveats noted by the study authors: After ivuxolimab, CD8+ T cells had more expanded clones than CD4+ T cells on average. In partial responders in the 0.1-3.0 mg/kg groups, normalized peripheral clonal expansion was found to be among the lowest, especially among CD8+ T cells. At doses of 0.1 to 3.0 mg/kg, clonal expansion of both CD4+ and CD8+ blood T cells was observed from baseline to week 6. Antigen specificity was not determined for the clonally expanded peripheral T cells. Low levels of normalized T-cell clonal expansion were also shown by some nonresponding patients.

The trial excluded patients who had a history of autoimmune disease or were on systemic immunosuppression. Peripheral blood for TCR sequencing was collected from all dose cohorts at baseline, on cycle 4 day 1, and on cycle 7 day 1. The samples were drawn from a first-in-human, open-label, multicenter phase I dose-escalation trial of ivuxolimab. The trial enrolled adults with locally advanced or metastatic head and neck squamous cell, hepatocellular, melanoma or renal cell carcinoma. CD4+ and CD8+ T cells were sorted separately from peripheral blood before TCR sequencing. About this clone: Its antigen specificity is not known. Base quality data are lacking; no much larger clone is found one base away.

For sequencing of the TCRbeta CDR3 region, genomic DNA was extracted from the sorted cells. The immunoSEQ Assay was used for sequencing of TCRbeta CDR3 regions. Not all clones reach the TCRdb copy of this immuneACCESS table, which keeps in-frame sequences only. Checked studies attribute under half of the gap to unresolved V genes and leave the rest unexplained. For this sample there are about 67,000 clones; about 87% appear just once. The ten largest make up around 4% of the sample. The germline V gene yields SQVTM for CDR1 and ANQGSEA for CDR2. V has 1 base trimmed and J has 1 base trimmed; junction bases matching no gene number 2. CDR3 length: 16 amino acids, cysteine to phenylalanine. Here the CDR3 DNA is all that survives: 48 bases in frame from base 1.

The TCR comes from an adult with an advanced solid tumor such as melanoma, head and neck, liver or kidney cancer. The sequence is built from TRBV29-1 and TRBJ2-2; TRBD2 lines up with 11 middle nucleotides. The specimen comprised CD4+ or CD8+ T cells sorted from blood, sampled in a trial of the OX40 agonist ivuxolimab. The CDR3 sequence is CSVEGGLAGNTGELFF. The base sequence is TGCAGCGTTGAAGGTGGACTAGCGGGGAACACCGGGGAGCTGTTTTTT.